This section outlines one T cell receptor (beta chain) sequence together with its context. The target of this receptor is not known. No base qualities exist here, and no much larger clone lies one base off it. The TCR beta CDR3 regions were amplified from RNA transcripts. The TCR CDR3 was subjected to a first round of RT-PCR using the HTBI primer set and the Qiagen OneStep RT-PCR kit. A second multiplex PCR round built the libraries, followed by size selection and purification. Libraries were sequenced paired-end with 100 bp reads on an Illumina HiSeq2000. Per the authors' processing: SOAPnuke was used to process the raw data, throwing out any read that contained adapters or uncalled bases, had a mean Phred below 15, or lacked an exact constant-primer or identifier match. High-quality paired reads were merged with COPE v1.2.5, and unique nucleotide sequences were defined as clonotypes. Clonotypes were aligned to IMGT TRBV, TRBD and TRBJ reference segments using MiTCR v1.1. Analysis was restricted to V-J combinations with a frequency above 0.0001, which covered approximately 99% of repertoires. The TCS score was defined as the ratio of F50 (clonal expansion) to E x V (chaos), calculated using BLOSUM62-based TCRdist between CDR3 peptides within each V-J. Welch's t-statistics and random forest reduced 450 to 600 V-J features to under 15, which were used in a naive Bayes classifier (R e1071). TCRdb's own reprocessing of the public reads used fastp at Q25 and MiXCR and kept productive beta chains. Each record represents a unique CDR3 protein, reported with the most common genes and DNA among its rows. The V and J calls shown here were made by TCRdb, not taken from the authors' results. The sample table holds fewer than 400,000 distinct CDR3 sequences, of which about 15% were seen once. Approximately 33% of the sample is taken by the ten largest.

V was cut back by 5 bases and J by 5 bases, leaving a gap of 16 bases between them. The germline V gene (reference sequence) provides CDR1 MNHEY and CDR2 SMNVEV. Counted from cysteine to phenylalanine, this CDR3 has 16 amino acids. Only CDR3 DNA remains: 48 bases, in frame from the first base. Stable Graves' hyperthyroidism was defined as the absence of progression to ophthalmopathy over 18 months of follow-up. Hyperthyroidism patients were aged 18 to 65 years and newly diagnosed, with disease duration of less than 2 months. Any patient with an uncontrolled infection, another autoimmune disease, pregnancy or lactation was excluded. Diagnoses were based on clinical symptoms, serum thyroxine and TRAb, thyroid ultrasound and orbital computed tomography. PBMCs were separated from around 9.1 ml of fresh peripheral blood using Ficoll-Paque density gradient centrifugation. Trizol reagent was used to extract total RNA, and RNA quality was then checked on an Agilent 2100 Bioanalyzer.

The data were obtained in a study of T cells in Graves' hyperthyroidism and ophthalmopathy (dated by TCRdb to about 2019). About the study as a whole: Peripheral blood was collected at initial diagnosis, before any treatment. The 75 to 100 discovery patients were randomly split 7:3 into training and test sets. A discovery cohort of about a hundred patients, 43 with Graves' ophthalmopathy and 57 with stable Graves' hyperthyroidism, was used to find distinguishing TCR V-J signatures. The study also compared thyroid tissue and blood T-cell repertoires from about 6 Graves' hyperthyroidism patients. After blood sampling, hyperthyroidism patients were treated with methimazole at a starting dose of 30 mg daily, and ophthalmopathy patients were treated with high-dose intravenous methylprednisolone. The paper reports TCR Vbeta CDR3 sequencing of approximately 130 peripheral blood samples: around 45 ophthalmopathy, some 80 hyperthyroidism and around 17 progressor patients. Prospective prediction of ophthalmopathy was tested in an independent validation cohort of 18 to 20 hyperthyroidism patients and 15 to 17 patients who later progressed to ophthalmopathy.

Overall study outcomes, separate from this receptor: Ophthalmopathy was separated from stable hyperthyroidism by a 13 V-J signature model, with just over 85% sensitivity and about 84% specificity obtained in cross-validation and 80%/75% obtained in testing. Most expanded thyroid clonotypes (frequency above 0.001) were also detected in blood, suggesting blood repertoires may reflect thyroid immune responses. In validation, progression to ophthalmopathy was predicted by the model with nearly 71% sensitivity and 72.22% specificity, a median of around 5.9 months before onset. No statistical method was used to fix the sample size in advance, and group allocation was not hidden from the investigators.

The sequencing sample was made of blood. The rearrangement joined TRBV27 to TRBJ1-6, with the D gene uncertain. The receptor's source is a man younger than 45 with Graves' hyperthyroidism. The CDR3 loop reads CASSIRGADHNSPLHF. In nucleotides, the sequence is TGTGCCAGCAGTATCCGGGGAGCCGATCATAATTCACCCCTCCACTTT.